This TCR beta chain was documented in a study of T-cell reconstitution after alpha-beta-depleted transplantation in children. Broader study findings: After transplant, high TCRbeta diversity at day 60 in some patients arose from surviving recipient T cells and thymic progenitors. Most T-cell counts and diversity one year after the transplant came from T cells that were newly produced. Several hundred rapidly expanded clones from non-depleted graft cells reportedly supplied alpha-beta T cells about two months post-transplant.

This clonotype was recorded a few times. What it binds is not known. During its preparation, the TCRbeta library received unique molecular identifiers. TCRdb called the PCR reads again in MiXCR, with one record for every CDR3 protein. This table has fewer than 1 million distinct CDR3 sequences, approximately 15% appearing once. V lost 7 bases and J lost 0, with 16 bases in between. The CDR3 totals 16 residues. The TCR originated in a male patient between 10 and 17 years old who had a stem cell transplant for acute lymphoblastic leukemia, so the T cells may come from the graft donor. The starting material was PBMCs, mostly from graft donor cells, obtained 360 days after TCRalphabeta/CD19-depleted stem cell transplant. This rearrangement joins TRBV12-3 or TRBV12-4 to TRBJ2-1; D call uncertain. CDR3 DNA: TGTGCCAGCAATGTCCCTCGGGCGAGCTCCTACAATGAGCAGTTCTTC. This translates into CASNVPRASSYNEQFF.